The next 19 T cell receptor beta chains were all read from a single sample in a study of blood T cell repertoires in COVID-19. Assay: immunoSEQ multiplex PCR; the TCRdb copy retains only in-frame clones and omits some. This sample has tens of thousands of clones, with 75% to 80% found just once. The sample comprised peripheral blood. The receptor set was obtained from a man aged 65 to 79 with COVID-19, enrolled during active disease.

This chain joins TRBV6-2 or TRBV6-3 and TRBJ2-1; 8 bases are a match to TRBD2. The germline CDR1 and CDR2 sequences are MNHEY and SVGEGT. V lost 2 bases, J lost 4 bases, and 10 bases stayed unmatched. The CDR3 spans 17 residues. CDR3: CASSYPLLAGSYNEQFF. The DNA for the CDR3 is TGTGCCAGCAGTTACCCCCTTCTAGCGGGTTCTTACAATGAGCAGTTCTTC.

V is TRBV9 and J is TRBJ2-1, with 12 bases that match TRBD2. In germline, CDR1 is SGDLS, CDR2 YYNGEE. V dropped 0 bases and J dropped 6; count of bases not matched to a gene: 7. The CDR3 totals 17 residues. DNA of the CDR3: TGTGCCAGCAGCGTAGCCCCTACTAGCGGGAGGCTCAATGAGCAGTTCTTC. Encoded protein: CASSVAPTSGRLNEQFF.

This clone was picked up a small number of times. DNA of the CDR3: TGTGCCTGGTACAGGGGGCGAGGGGCCAACGTCCTGACTTTC. As protein: CAWYRGRGANVLTF. This chain uses TRBV30 with TRBJ2-6, with TRBD1 matching 9 bases. The CDR3 loop spans 14 amino acids. CDR1 GTSNPN and CDR2 SVGIG come from the germline V gene (reference sequence). After removal of 5 bases from V and 4 bases from J, the junction contained 3 bases not matched to a gene.

CDR3 residues: CASSYETSGSEQYF. CDR3 bases: TGTGCCAGCAGTTACGAAACTAGCGGGAGCGAGCAGTACTTC. The genes are TRBV6-5 and TRBJ2-7; 11 bases are shared with TRBD2. V lost 2 bases and J lost 6; bases outside the gene matches: 3. The CDR3 is 14 amino acids. CDR1 and CDR2 from the germline V gene are MNHEY and SVGAGI.

The rearrangement links TRBV29-1 to TRBJ2-5, with 9 bases matching TRBD2. Germline assignment: CDR1 SQVTM and CDR2 ANQGSEA. There are 12 residues in the CDR3. After removal of 4 bases from V and 5 bases from J, the junction contained 2 bases not matched to a gene. CDR3 loop: CSVVSGSETQYF. For the CDR3, the DNA is TGCAGCGTTGTTAGCGGGAGTGAGACCCAGTACTTC.

This clone came up a few times. The chain combines TRBV29-1 with TRBJ2-7, with a tentative D call TRBD2 (6 bases). The CDR3 consists of 15 residues. Per the germline V gene, CDR1 is SQVTM and CDR2 is ANQGSEA. V lost 3 bases and J 2 bases, leaving 17 bases between the germline ends. CDR3 loop: CSVETVRGATYEQYF. The CDR3, as DNA: TGCAGCGTTGAGACTGTGCGGGGAGCCACCTACGAGCAGTACTTC.

The chain links TRBV27 to TRBJ1-1, with 8 bases lining up with TRBD1. Germline CDR1 is MNHEY and CDR2 is SMNVEV (reference sequence). J gave up 3 bases and V 6 bases, and 9 bases lay outside the gene matches. The CDR3 totals 15 residues. The CDR3, as DNA: TGTGCCAGCAGACAAAATCAGGGGGCTTACACTGAAGCTTTCTTT. Translated: CASRQNQGAYTEAFF.

J is TRBJ1-5 and V is TRBV2; D is perhaps TRBD1 (5 bases). V lost 8 bases and J 0 bases, leaving 8 bases between the germline ends. CDR1 is SNHLY, CDR2 FYNNEI, per germline. The CDR3 consists of 13 residues. The CDR3 loop is CASGGTSNQPQHF. Here the CDR3 DNA reads TGTGCCAGCGGGGGGACTAGCAATCAGCCCCAGCATTTT.

This clone was seen only a few times. This chain joins TRBV7-3 and TRBJ2-2, with 10 bases that match TRBD2. There are 19 residues in the CDR3. The trim removed 5 bases at V and 1 base at J, leaving 13 bases unmatched. Germline assignment: CDR1 SGHTA and CDR2 FQGTGA. The CDR3 DNA reads as TGTGCCAGCAGCCCGAGGGCGGTAGCGGGAGGTTTGAACACCGGGGAGCTGTTTTTT. Translation: CASSPRAVAGGLNTGELFF.

This clone was picked up many times. The chain has TRBV5-1 and TRBJ2-7, with D maybe TRBD2 (5 bases). This CDR3 has 11 amino acids. Germline V lookup: CDR1 SGHRS, CDR2 YFSETQ. Trimming pared 3 bases from V and 4 bases from J, leaving 5 bases between. CDR3 loop: CASSSGYEQYF. The CDR3 DNA follows: TGCGCCAGCAGCTCGGGGTACGAGCAGTACTTC.

This rearrangement joins TRBV2 to TRBJ2-5; D not certain. The CDR3 has 14 amino acids. CDR1 and CDR2 (germline): SNHLY, FYNNEI. V lost 6 bases to trimming and J lost 2 bases, with 13 bases between them. The CDR3 nucleotides read TGTGCCAGCAGCTTTACCCGCCAGCAAGAGACCCAGTACTTC. It encodes CASSFTRQQETQYF.

The rearrangement uses TRBV19 and TRBJ1-1; a weak D match, TRBD1 (5 bases). The germline V gene encodes CDR1 LNHDA and CDR2 SQIVND (reference sequence). Trimming cost V 8 bases and J 1 base, with 11 bases left between them. This CDR3 is 13 amino acids long. Here the CDR3 DNA reads TGTGCCAGTCGGAGACAGTGGAACACTGAAGCTTTCTTT. Amino acid sequence: CASRRQWNTEAFF.

This clone has only one observation. The chain couples TRBV28 to TRBJ2-1; TRBD2 matches 12 bases. The CDR3 sequence is 16 residues long. Germline assignment: CDR1 MDHEN and CDR2 SYDVKM. Unmatched junction bases numbered 10, after V lost 10 bases and J lost 3 bases. CDR3 region: CATARASGRDYNEQFF. CDR3 sequence (DNA): TGTGCCACCGCCCGCGCTAGCGGGAGGGACTACAATGAGCAGTTCTTC.

This chain uses TRBV19 with TRBJ1-5, with 9 bases matching TRBD1. Germline-derived CDR1 and CDR2 are LNHDA and SQIVND (reference sequence). CDR3 length: 17 residues. Unmatched junction bases numbered 13, after V lost 5 bases and J lost 5 bases. This CDR3 reads CASSASKPGQGDQPQHF. CDR3 in DNA: TGTGCCAGTAGTGCCTCTAAACCGGGACAGGGAGATCAGCCCCAGCATTTT. Using reference TRBV19 and TRBJ1-5 for the parts outside the CDR3, the full variable domain is DGGITQSPKYLFRKEGQNVTLSCEQNLNHDAMYWYRQDPGQGLRLIYYSQIVNDFQKGDIAEGYSVSREKKESFPLTVTSAQKNPTAFYLCASSASKPGQGDQPQHFGDGTRLSIL.

The rearrangement joins TRBV19 to TRBJ1-1; 8 bases align to TRBD1. CDR1 and CDR2 (germline): LNHDA, SQIVND (reference sequence). The CDR3 consists of 14 residues. V shed 6 bases and J 5 bases; nucleotides not matched to a gene: 8. The CDR3 here is CASSPGQGGTEAFF. The CDR3 region has the DNA TGTGCCAGTAGCCCTGGACAGGGAGGGACTGAAGCTTTCTTT. Together with reference TRBV19 and TRBJ1-1, the CDR3 gives the full variable domain: DGGITQSPKYLFRKEGQNVTLSCEQNLNHDAMYWYRQDPGQGLRLIYYSQIVNDFQKGDIAEGYSVSREKKESFPLTVTSAQKNPTAFYLCASSPGQGGTEAFFGQGTRLTVV.

J is TRBJ2-1 and V is TRBV7-3, with 9 bases fitting TRBD2. CDR1 is SGHTA and CDR2 is FQGTGA in the germline V gene. CDR3 length: 17 residues. J lost 5 bases, V lost 4 bases, and 12 bases had no gene match. The CDR3 DNA reads as TGTGCCAGCAGCTCTTACGGCGGGACTAGCATTAACAATGAGCAGTTCTTC. Protein product: CASSSYGGTSINNEQFF.

This sequence joins TRBV5-4 and TRBJ2-1, with 7 bases matching TRBD1. The CDR3 totals 15 residues. Germline trimming cut 1 base from V and 8 bases from J; bases unmatched to any gene: 9. The germline CDR1 and CDR2 sequences are SGHNT and YYREEE (reference sequence). The CDR3 here is CASSLRTGPGDEQFF. In DNA form, the CDR3 reads TGTGCCAGCAGCTTGAGGACAGGTCCTGGGGATGAGCAGTTCTTC. The variable domain in full, with the rest retrieved from reference TRBV5-4 and TRBJ2-1, is ETGVTQSPTHLIKTRGQQVTLRCSSQSGHNTVSWYQQALGQGPQFIFQYYREEENGRGNFPPRFSGLQFPNYSSELNVNALELDDSALYLCASSLRTGPGDEQFFGPGTRLTVL.

This clone showed up just once. The rearrangement links TRBV2 to TRBJ2-1, with D hard to call. The V gene's germline CDR1 is SNHLY and CDR2 FYNNEI. Trimming took 6 bases from V and 5 from J, leaving 8 bases between them. CDR3 size: 12 residues. CDR3: CASSPPNNEQFF. CDR3 DNA sequence: TGTGCCAGCAGCCCCCCCAACAATGAGCAGTTCTTC.

This clone appeared once. V and J are TRBV7-9 and TRBJ2-7; D might be TRBD1 (6 bases). V lost 1 base and J 5 bases, leaving 24 bases between the germline ends. CDR1 and CDR2 from the germline V gene are SEHNR and FQNEAQ (reference sequence). This CDR3 has 18 amino acids. CDR3 coding DNA: TGTGCCAGCAGCTTAGATGCCAGGTGGGGGCAGGGTAAGGACGAGCAGTACTTC. This translates into CASSLDARWGQGKDEQYF.